Presented here are 24 T cell receptor beta chains from one specimen sequenced in a study of T cell changes during pregnancy in multiple sclerosis. The assay was immunoSEQ multiplex PCR, and TCRdb's table has in-frame clones only and misses some. The table records tens of thousands of clones, roughly 93% of them present only once. Sequencing used peripheral blood, obtained after pregnancy. The source of these receptors is a female donor with multiple sclerosis, enrolled in a pregnancy study.

CDR3 in amino acids: CSVEAGANVLTF. CDR3 nucleotide sequence: TGCAGCGTTGAGGCAGGTGCCAACGTCCTGACTTTC. The chain is built from TRBV29-1 and TRBJ2-6; D remains ambiguous. Germline CDR1 is SQVTM and CDR2 is ANQGSEA. This CDR3 has 12 amino acids. Trimming left V 3 bases short and J 7 bases short, with 7 bases between.

The V gene is TRBV7-2, the J gene TRBJ1-2; D gene unclear. The CDR3 totals 14 residues. Trimming removed 1 base from V and 7 bases from J, with 13 bases in between. Germline assignment: CDR1 SGHTA and CDR2 FQGNSA. Here the CDR3 reads CASSLVMAAGGYTF. The CDR3 nucleotides are TGTGCCAGCAGCTTAGTGATGGCGGCGGGTGGCTACACCTTC.

V is TRBV5-1 and J is TRBJ2-1; a weak D match, TRBD1 (6 bases). This CDR3 region has 15 residues. The ends were cut back, 3 bases at V and 5 bases at J, with 15 bases in the middle. Germline loops: CDR1 SGHRS, CDR2 YFSETQ. The CDR3 sequence: CASSSLGGENNEQFF. The DNA of the CDR3 is TGCGCCAGCAGCTCTCTAGGGGGAGAAAACAATGAGCAGTTCTTC.

The V call is TRBV5-5, the J call TRBJ1-2; 7 bases fit TRBD1. Germline CDR1 and CDR2: SGHKS and YYEKEE (reference sequence). CDR3 length: 13 residues. Trimming took 2 bases from V and 7 from J; bases not matched to a gene: 5. Here the CDR3 DNA reads TGTGCCAGCAGCTTAACAGGGGAAGCTGGCTACACCTTC. This translates into CASSLTGEAGYTF.

The J gene is TRBJ1-2, the V gene TRBV4-1, with a weak D call TRBD1 (6 bases). Germline values: CDR1 MGHRA, CDR2 YSYEKL. This CDR3 region has 15 residues. V was trimmed by 2 bases and J by 2 bases, leaving 12 bases between them. The CDR3 nucleotides are TGCGCCAGCAGCCAAAGACGGGGGGCGAACTATGGCTACACCTTC. Its protein product is CASSQRRGANYGYTF.

The rearrangement uses TRBV25-1 and TRBJ1-3; 9 nucleotides agree with TRBD1. V shed 6 bases, J shed 2 bases, and the junction held 5 bases outside the gene matches. CDR1 is MGHDK and CDR2 is SYGVNS in the germline V gene. The CDR3 consists of 15 residues. The CDR3 DNA follows: TGTGCCAGCAGAGAACAGGGGGCGACTGGAAACACCATATATTTT. Translating gives CASREQGATGNTIYF. Full variable domain (remainder filled in from reference TRBV25-1 and TRBJ1-3): EADIYQTPRYLVIGTGKKITLECSQTMGHDKMYWYQQDPGMELHLIHYSYGVNSTEKGDLSSESTVSRIRTEHFPLTLESARPSHTSQYLCASREQGATGNTIYFGEGSWLTVV.

The chain recombines TRBV9 with TRBJ2-1; possibly TRBD2 for D (6 bases). This CDR3 comprises 14 residues. With 5 bases removed from V and 5 bases from J, the gap between germline ends came to 14 bases. Per the germline V gene, CDR1 is SGDLS and CDR2 is YYNGEE. CDR3 amino acids: CASRRGGGDNEQFF. CDR3 DNA: TGTGCCAGCAGGCGGGGCGGTGGCGACAATGAGCAGTTCTTC.

The gene calls are TRBV20-1 and TRBJ2-1; tentative D call: TRBD2 (5 bases). Germline lookup yields CDR1 DFQATT and CDR2 SNEGSKA (reference sequence). Trimming cost V 6 bases and J 4 bases, with 7 bases left between them. CDR3 size: 11 residues. The chain's CDR3 is CSAGLYNEQFF. The DNA for the CDR3 is TGCAGTGCCGGACTGTACAATGAGCAGTTCTTC.

The chain links TRBV28 to TRBJ1-1; no clear D gene. The V end was cut by 1 base, the J end by 1 base, with 4 bases between. The CDR3 has 13 residues. Germline V CDR1 and CDR2: MDHEN, SYDVKM. This CDR3 reads CASSLSRNTEAFF. As DNA, the CDR3 is TGTGCCAGCAGTTTATCGAGGAACACTGAAGCTTTCTTT.

J is TRBJ2-6 and V is TRBV27; 7 bases fit TRBD1. The CDR3 runs to 18 residues. The V segment lost 6 bases and the J segment 0 bases; nucleotides outside the gene matches: 11. CDR1 is MNHEY, CDR2 SMNVEV, per germline (reference sequence). CDR3 protein: CASSLMGQRASGANVLTF. CDR3 DNA sequence: TGTGCCAGCAGCCTTATGGGACAGAGAGCCTCTGGGGCCAACGTCCTGACTTTC. The whole variable domain, filled in from reference TRBV27 and TRBJ2-6, reads EAQVTQNPRYLITVTGKKLTVTCSQNMNHEYMSWYRQDPGLGLRQIYYSMNVEVTDKGDVPEGYKVSRKEKRNFPLILESPSPNQTSLYFCASSLMGQRASGANVLTFGAGSRLTVL.

The chain recombines TRBV18 with TRBJ2-5, with 9 bases that match TRBD2. V trimming: 1 base; J trimming: 4 bases; junction bases outside the gene matches: 10. From germline, CDR1 is KGHSH and CDR2 LQKENI. The CDR3 is made up of 17 amino acids. CDR3 in amino acids: CASSPLGASGTGETQYF. CDR3 bases: TGTGCCAGCTCACCACTGGGGGCTAGCGGGACTGGAGAGACCCAGTACTTC.

The chain carries TRBV28 and TRBJ2-7, with D possibly TRBD2 on 6 matching bases. Germline V gene sequence: CDR1 MDHEN, CDR2 SYDVKM. CDR3 size: 14 residues. Between the trimmed V and J ends, which lost 7 bases and 6 bases, there was a span of 19 bases. CDR3 sequence: CASKVAGRGGEQYF. As DNA, the CDR3 is TGTGCCAGCAAGGTGGCGGGAAGAGGCGGCGAGCAGTACTTC.

The chain joins TRBV11-3 to TRBJ2-7; possibly TRBD2 for D (6 bases). Germline V gives CDR1 SGHNT, CDR2 YENEEA. There are 15 residues in the CDR3. The ends were cut back, 2 bases at V and 5 bases at J, with 16 bases in the middle. CDR3 loop: CASSLIGSKANEQYF. The CDR3 DNA reads as TGTGCCAGCAGCTTAATCGGGAGTAAGGCTAACGAGCAGTACTTC.

The chain couples TRBV7-6 to TRBJ1-1, with D maybe TRBD1 (6 bases). The CDR3 extends over 15 amino acids. The ends were cut back, 1 base at V and 5 bases at J, with 14 bases in the middle. Germline V gene data show CDR1 as SGHVS and CDR2 as FNYEAQ. The CDR3, as DNA: TGTGCCAGCAGCTTAGACCCAGGGGCGGGTACTGAAGCTTTCTTT. It specifies CASSLDPGAGTEAFF.

The chain is built from TRBV6-6 and TRBJ2-1; 9 nucleotides agree with TRBD2. The trim removed 5 bases at V and 6 bases at J, leaving 11 bases unmatched. The CDR3 is made up of 16 amino acids. Per the germline V gene, CDR1 is MNHNY and CDR2 is SVGAGI (reference sequence). CDR3 bases: TGTGCCAGCAGTGACTATCGCGGGAGGGCCGGCAATGAGCAGTTCTTC. It is translated as CASSDYRGRAGNEQFF.

This clone was detected only a few times. The DNA of the CDR3 is TGTGCCAGCAGCCGGGGGACAGTCTACGAGCAGTACTTC. Its protein is CASSRGTVYEQYF. V usage is TRBV11-2 and J usage is TRBJ2-7; tentatively, D is TRBD1 (7 bases). With 5 bases removed from V and 3 bases from J, the gap between germline ends came to 11 bases. CDR1 and CDR2 from the germline V gene are SGHAT and FQNNGV. This CDR3 region has 13 residues.

The chain links TRBV7-8 to TRBJ2-7; the match to TRBD2 covers 8 bases. In germline, CDR1 is SGHVS, CDR2 FQNEAQ. V was clipped by 5 bases and J by 3 bases; unmatched bases: 9. This CDR3 spans 15 amino acids. The CDR3 loop reads CASSPAGLALYEQYF. CDR3 sequence (DNA): TGTGCCAGCAGCCCCGCCGGACTAGCACTCTACGAGCAGTACTTC. Filled out from reference TRBV7-8 and TRBJ2-7, the complete variable domain reads GAGVSQSPRYKVAKRGQDVALRCDPISGHVSLFWYQQALGQGPEFLTYFQNEAQLDKSGLPSDRFFAERPEGSVSTLKIQRTQQEDSAVYLCASSPAGLALYEQYFGPGTRLTVT.

The chain recombines TRBV10-2 with TRBJ2-3; perhaps TRBD1 as D (6 bases). Trimming removed 2 bases from V and 2 bases from J, with 26 bases in between. The CDR3 spans 20 residues. CDR1 and CDR2 from the germline V gene are WSHSY and SAAADI. CDR3 loop: CASSERNTGLAEKLTDTQYF. For the CDR3, the DNA is TGCGCCAGCAGTGAGAGAAACACAGGGCTGGCTGAGAAACTCACAGATACGCAGTATTTT.

This clone was seen a handful of times. The chain is built from TRBV15 and TRBJ1-1, with a tentative D call TRBD1 (5 bases). V was pared by 0 bases and J by 3 bases, with 20 bases between. This CDR3 is 18 amino acids long. In germline, CDR1 is LNHNV, CDR2 YYDKDF (reference sequence). Here the CDR3 reads CATSRDDSYLTIDTEAFF. Here the CDR3 DNA reads TGTGCCACCAGCAGAGACGACAGTTATCTTACGATCGACACTGAAGCTTTCTTT.

The chain joins TRBV15 to TRBJ2-5; 8 nucleotides agree with TRBD1. Unmatched junction bases numbered 8, after V lost 6 bases and J lost 5 bases. From germline, CDR1 is LNHNV and CDR2 YYDKDF (reference sequence). The CDR3 length is 14 residues. The CDR3 loop is CATSSGTGTETQYF. CDR3 nucleotides: TGTGCCACCAGTTCCGGGACAGGCACGGAGACCCAGTACTTC.

The chain employs TRBV7-2 and TRBJ1-1, with TRBD1 identical over 7 bases. Germline values: CDR1 SGHTA, CDR2 FQGNSA. V trimming: 0 bases; J trimming: 11 bases; junction bases outside the gene matches: 3. The CDR3 spans 12 residues. The CDR3 spells CASSLAAGGAFF. The CDR3 nucleotides read TGTGCCAGCAGCTTAGCGGCAGGGGGGGCTTTCTTT.

V is TRBV4-1 and J is TRBJ1-1; TRBD1 agrees at 7 bases. CDR1 is MGHRA and CDR2 is YSYEKL in the germline V gene. V trimming: 3 bases; J trimming: 7 bases; junction bases outside the gene matches: 8. CDR3 length: 14 residues. CDR3 nucleotide sequence: TGCGCCAGCAGCCACCAACTTGGGACAGATGAAGCTTTCTTT. It is translated as CASSHQLGTDEAFF.

The chain uses TRBV14 and TRBJ2-1, with 12 bases lining up with TRBD2. V was clipped by 5 bases and J by 4 bases; unmatched bases: 9. Germline V gene lookup returns CDR1 SGHDN and CDR2 FVKESK. The CDR3 contains 17 residues. CDR3: CASSSYALAGGYNEQFF. CDR3 sequence (DNA): TGTGCCAGCAGCTCCTACGCTCTAGCGGGAGGGTACAATGAGCAGTTCTTC.

The chain is built from TRBV5-1 and TRBJ1-4; D not resolved. V gave up 4 bases and J gave up 4 bases, with 8 bases separating them. From germline, CDR1 is SGHRS and CDR2 YFSETQ. This CDR3 contains 13 residues. The CDR3 region is CASSLYSNEKLFF. The CDR3 DNA reads as TGCGCCAGCAGCCTGTACAGTAATGAAAAACTGTTTTTT. Drawing the rest from reference TRBV5-1 and TRBJ1-4, the complete variable domain is KAGVTQTPRYLIKTRGQQVTLSCSPISGHRSVSWYQQTPGQGLQFLFEYFSETQRNKGNFPGRFSGRQFSNSRSEMNVSTLELGDSALYLCASSLYSNEKLFFGSGTQLSVL.